The source of this T cell receptor (beta chain) is a study of T cell changes during pregnancy in multiple sclerosis. Between the trimmed V and J ends, which lost 7 bases and 8 bases, there was a span of 14 bases. Germline lookup yields CDR1 MDHEN and CDR2 SYDVKM. The CDR3 length is 12 residues. Data came from immunoSEQ multiplex PCR; TCRdb stores just in-frame clones and leaves some out. The table shows fewer than 55,000 clones, with 80% to 95% occurring only once. A few counts support this clone. This TCR came from a female donor with multiple sclerosis, enrolled in a pregnancy study. This specimen was CD4+ T cells from peripheral blood mononuclear cells, taken in the third trimester of pregnancy. The rearrangement links TRBV28 to TRBJ1-2; D is undetermined. CDR3 coding DNA: TGTGCCAGCACCGGGAGACATGGGGGCTACACCTTC. The encoded protein is CASTGRHGGYTF.